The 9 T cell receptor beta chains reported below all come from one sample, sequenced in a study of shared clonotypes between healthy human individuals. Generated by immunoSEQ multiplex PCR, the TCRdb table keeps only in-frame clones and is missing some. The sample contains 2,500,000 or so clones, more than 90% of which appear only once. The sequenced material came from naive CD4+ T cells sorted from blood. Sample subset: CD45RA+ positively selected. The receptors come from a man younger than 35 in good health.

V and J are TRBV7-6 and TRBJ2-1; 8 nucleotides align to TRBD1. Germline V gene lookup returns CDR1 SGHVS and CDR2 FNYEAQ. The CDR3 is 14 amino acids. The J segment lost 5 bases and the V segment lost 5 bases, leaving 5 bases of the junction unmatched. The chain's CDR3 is CASSGRTGNNEQFF. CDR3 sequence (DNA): TGTGCCAGCAGCGGCCGGACAGGGAACAATGAGCAGTTCTTC.

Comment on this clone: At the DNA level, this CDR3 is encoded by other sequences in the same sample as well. The CDR3 loop reads CASSPPGLPYEQYF. As DNA, the CDR3 is TGTGCCAGCTCACCTCCGGGACTCCCCTACGAGCAGTACTTC. The V call is TRBV18, the J call TRBJ2-7; tentatively, D is TRBD2 (6 bases). The length of the CDR3 is 14 residues. Germline V gene lookup returns CDR1 KGHSH and CDR2 LQKENI. Trimming left V 3 bases short and J 2 bases short, with 11 bases between.

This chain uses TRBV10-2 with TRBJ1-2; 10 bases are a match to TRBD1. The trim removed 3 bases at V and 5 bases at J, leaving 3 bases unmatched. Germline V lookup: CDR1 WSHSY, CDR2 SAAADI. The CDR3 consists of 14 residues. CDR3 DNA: TGCGCCAGCAGTGACCGGACAGGGGGATATGGCTACACCTTC. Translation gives CASSDRTGGYGYTF.

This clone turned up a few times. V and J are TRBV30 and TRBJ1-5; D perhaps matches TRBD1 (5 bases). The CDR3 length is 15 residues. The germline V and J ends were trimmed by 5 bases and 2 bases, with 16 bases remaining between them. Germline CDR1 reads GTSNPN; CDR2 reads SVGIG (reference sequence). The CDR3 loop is CAWGISARGNQPQHF. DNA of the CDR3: TGTGCCTGGGGGATCTCGGCCAGGGGCAATCAGCCCCAGCATTTT.

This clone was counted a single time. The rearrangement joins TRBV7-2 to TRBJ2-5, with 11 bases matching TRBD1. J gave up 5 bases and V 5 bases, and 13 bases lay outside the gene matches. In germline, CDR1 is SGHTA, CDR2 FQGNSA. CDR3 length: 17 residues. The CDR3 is CASSTNGQGAMGETQYF. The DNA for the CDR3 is TGTGCCAGCAGCACGAATGGACAGGGGGCTATGGGGGAGACCCAGTACTTC.

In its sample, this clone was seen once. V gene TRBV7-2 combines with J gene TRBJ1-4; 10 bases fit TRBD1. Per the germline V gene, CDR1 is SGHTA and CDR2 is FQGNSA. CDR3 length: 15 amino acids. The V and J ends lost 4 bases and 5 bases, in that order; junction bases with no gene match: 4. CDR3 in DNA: TGTGCCAGCAGCTCATGGGACAGGGGAAATGAAAAACTGTTTTTT. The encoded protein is CASSSWDRGNEKLFF.

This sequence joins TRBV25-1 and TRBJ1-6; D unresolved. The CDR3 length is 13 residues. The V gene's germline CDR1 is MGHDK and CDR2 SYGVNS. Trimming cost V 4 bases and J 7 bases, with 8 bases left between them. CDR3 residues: CASSVGTNSPLHF. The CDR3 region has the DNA TGTGCCAGCAGTGTGGGCACGAATTCACCCCTCCACTTT.

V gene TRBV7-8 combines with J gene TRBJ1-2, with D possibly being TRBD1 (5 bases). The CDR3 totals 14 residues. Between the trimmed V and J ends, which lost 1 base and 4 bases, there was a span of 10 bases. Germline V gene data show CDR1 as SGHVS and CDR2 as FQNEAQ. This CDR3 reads CASSLGTDSYGYTF. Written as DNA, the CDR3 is TGTGCCAGCAGCTTAGGGACCGACAGCTATGGCTACACCTTC.

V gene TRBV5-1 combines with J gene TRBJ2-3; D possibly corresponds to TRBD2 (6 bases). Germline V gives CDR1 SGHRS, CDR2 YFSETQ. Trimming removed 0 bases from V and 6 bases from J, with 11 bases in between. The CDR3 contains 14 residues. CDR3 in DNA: TGCGCCAGCAGCTTGGAGGGCGGGATTGATACGCAGTATTTT. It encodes CASSLEGGIDTQYF.